Shown below are 26 T cell receptor beta chains from a single sample sequenced in a study of cytomegalovirus exposure and HLA in healthy donors. The PCR made use of 60 Vbeta and 13 Jbeta primers. Measured with immunoSEQ multiplex PCR; TCRdb has only the in-frame clones, and not every one. The sample's table shows about 120,000 clones. The sequenced material came from PBMCs. The receptors derive from a man between 18 and 29 years old in good health and CMV-seronegative.

The chain joins TRBV5-4 to TRBJ2-5; possibly TRBD1 for D (5 bases). Germline values: CDR1 SGHNT, CDR2 YYREEE (reference sequence). The CDR3 consists of 13 residues. Deletions cut 3 bases from V and 5 bases from J, with 11 bases between. Here the CDR3 reads CASSWGQGETQYF. In DNA form, the CDR3 reads TGTGCCAGCAGCTGGGGCCAAGGGGAGACCCAGTACTTC.

The V gene is TRBV5-1, the J gene TRBJ2-1; 7 bases line up with TRBD2. Germline CDR1 SGHRS, CDR2 YFSETQ. The V and J ends lost 6 bases and 7 bases, in that order; junction bases with no gene match: 7. This CDR3 is 13 amino acids long. CDR3: CASTLLAGNEQFF. In nucleotides, the CDR3 is TGCGCCAGCACCCTCTTAGCGGGTAATGAGCAGTTCTTC.

CDR3 sequence reads: CASSTQGFEKLFF. CDR3 DNA: TGTGCCAGTAGTACGCAGGGATTTGAAAAACTGTTTTTT. The chain is built from TRBV19 and TRBJ1-4; D may be TRBD1 (5 bases). Trimming took 4 bases from V and 7 from J, leaving 10 bases between them. The CDR3 totals 13 residues. Germline-derived CDR1 and CDR2 are LNHDA and SQIVND (reference sequence).

The chain joins TRBV5-1 to TRBJ1-5; D is possibly TRBD1 (6 bases). The CDR3 covers 17 residues. V lost 3 bases and J lost 4, with 20 bases in between. Looked up from germline, CDR1 is SGHRS and CDR2 is YFSETQ. CDR3 bases: TGCGCCAGCAGCTATGACAGGAGGACTCCCCTTAATCAGCCCCAGCATTTT. Residues: CASSYDRRTPLNQPQHF.

The V call is TRBV30, the J call TRBJ2-7; possibly TRBD1 for D (6 bases). CDR3 length equals 17 residues. The V gene's germline CDR1 is GTSNPN and CDR2 SVGIG (reference sequence). V lost 3 bases and J lost 5, with 26 bases in between. CDR3 DNA sequence: TGTGCCTGGAGCTCCGGTGTCCAGTACAGGGTAGAGGACGAGCAGTACTTC. Translation: CAWSSGVQYRVEDEQYF.

This sequence joins TRBV15 and TRBJ2-7; 10 nucleotides align to TRBD1. Germline CDR1 LNHNV, CDR2 YYDKDF (reference sequence). CDR3 size: 15 residues. Trimming at V came to 5 bases and at J to 5 bases, leaving 9 bases not matched to a gene. The CDR3 sequence: CATSGQTGGHNEQYF. In DNA, the CDR3 is TGTGCCACCAGCGGCCAGACAGGGGGCCACAACGAGCAGTACTTC.

V and J are TRBV10-1 and TRBJ2-7; 10 bases agree with TRBD2. The CDR3 is made up of 15 amino acids. Germline V CDR1 and CDR2: WNHNN, SYGVQD (reference sequence). The junction had 4 bases not matched to a gene; V was cut back by 0 bases and J by 5 bases. CDR3 loop: CASSESLAGDHEQYF. CDR3 DNA sequence: TGCGCCAGCAGTGAGTCGCTAGCGGGAGACCACGAGCAGTACTTC.

The J gene is TRBJ1-2, the V gene TRBV27, with D perhaps TRBD1 (6 bases). Trimming removed 2 bases at V and 6 bases at J, with 16 bases between. Germline V gives CDR1 MNHEY, CDR2 SMNVEV (reference sequence). The CDR3 has 15 residues. CDR3 in amino acids: CASSLRDTVVDGYTF. The CDR3 DNA reads as TGTGCCAGCAGTTTACGGGACACGGTGGTGGATGGCTACACCTTC.

The chain couples TRBV7-9 to TRBJ1-1; D is perhaps TRBD1 (5 bases). The CDR3 has 13 amino acids. Germline CDR1 and CDR2: SEHNR and FQNEAQ (reference sequence). V was pared by 7 bases and J by 6 bases, with 15 bases between. CDR3 sequence reads: CASTVPGGAEAFF. CDR3 nucleotide sequence: TGTGCCAGCACAGTTCCCGGGGGGGCTGAAGCTTTCTTT.

This chain links TRBV5-6 with TRBJ2-1, with 9 bases lining up with TRBD2. Germline-derived CDR1 and CDR2 are SGHDT and YYEEEE. Losses at the gene ends were 4 bases for V and 2 bases for J; bases not matched to a gene: 4. CDR3 size: 15 residues. Here the CDR3 reads CASSNIAGAYNEQFF. As DNA, the CDR3 is TGTGCCAGCAGCAATATAGCGGGAGCCTACAATGAGCAGTTCTTC. The complete variable domain, with remaining parts taken from reference TRBV5-6 and TRBJ2-1, reads DAGVTQSPTHLIKTRGQQVTLRCSPKSGHDTVSWYQQALGQGPQFIFQYYEEEERQRGNFPDRFSGHQFPNYSSELNVNALLLGDSALYLCASSNIAGAYNEQFFGPGTRLTVL.

The rearrangement links TRBV15 to TRBJ2-2; TRBD1 agrees at 10 bases. Per the germline V gene, CDR1 is LNHNV and CDR2 is YYDKDF (reference sequence). The CDR3 totals 17 residues. Trimming took 8 bases from V and 0 from J; bases not matched to a gene: 9. The CDR3 here is CATARGTGVSNTGELFF. The CDR3, as DNA: TGTGCCACCGCACGGGGGACAGGGGTCTCGAACACCGGGGAGCTGTTTTTT.

The V and J genes are TRBV10-1 and TRBJ2-2; 14 bases align to TRBD2. The CDR3 is 16 amino acids. J lost 5 bases, V lost 4 bases, and 3 bases had no gene match. The germline V gene has CDR1 WNHNN and CDR2 SYGVQD (reference sequence). As DNA, the CDR3 is TGCGCCAGCAGTGTGGGACTAGCGGGAGAAACCGGGGAGCTGTTTTTT. Its protein product is CASSVGLAGETGELFF.

The V and J genes are TRBV5-1 and TRBJ2-1; D perhaps matches TRBD1 (7 bases). Between the trimmed V and J ends, which lost 4 bases and 0 bases, there was a span of 11 bases. The CDR3 totals 15 residues. CDR1 is SGHRS, CDR2 YFSETQ, per germline. The CDR3 spells CASSRGTDSYNEQFF. CDR3 DNA sequence: TGCGCCAGCAGCCGGGGGACAGACTCCTACAATGAGCAGTTCTTC.

The chain uses TRBV2 and TRBJ1-1; unclear D gene. The germline CDR1 and CDR2 sequences are SNHLY and FYNNEI. The ends were cut back, 5 bases at V and 1 base at J, with 8 bases in the middle. The CDR3 contains 13 residues. In DNA, the CDR3 is TGTGCCAGCAGTCCTACTGCGAACACTGAAGCTTTCTTT. Amino acids: CASSPTANTEAFF.

CDR3 sequence reads: CASSQGNTEAFF. Written as DNA, the CDR3 is TGTGCCAGCAGTCAGGGGAACACTGAAGCTTTCTTT. V is TRBV6-6 and J is TRBJ1-1; D perhaps matches TRBD1 (5 bases). The V gene's germline CDR1 is MNHNY and CDR2 SVGAGI (reference sequence). The CDR3 is made up of 12 amino acids. V dropped 5 bases and J dropped 1 base, with 5 bases sitting between them.

V gene TRBV19 combines with J gene TRBJ1-2; D gene unclear. The CDR3 contains 16 residues. Germline loops: CDR1 LNHDA, CDR2 SQIVND (reference sequence). Trimming took off 7 bases at V and 2 bases at J, with 20 bases between the two ends. Here the CDR3 DNA reads TGTGCCAGTACCGACTCCACCCCCCCGAGGAACTATGGCTACACCTTC. This translates into CASTDSTPPRNYGYTF.

The chain combines TRBV15 with TRBJ1-4; no definite D call. Germline values: CDR1 LNHNV, CDR2 YYDKDF (reference sequence). Trimming took 5 bases from V and 8 from J, leaving 12 bases between them. The CDR3 loop spans 13 amino acids. The DNA for the CDR3 is TGTGCCACCAGCGGTGTGTCGGGGGAAAAACTGTTTTTT. Its translation is CATSGVSGEKLFF.

V and J are TRBV11-3 and TRBJ1-1; 8 bases fit TRBD1. CDR3 size: 14 residues. V shed 5 bases and J 4 bases; nucleotides not matched to a gene: 6. Per the germline V gene, CDR1 is SGHNT and CDR2 is YENEEA. The CDR3 DNA is TGTGCCAGCAGCGACAGGGGCCTCAGCACTGAAGCTTTCTTT. Translated, it gives CASSDRGLSTEAFF.

The chain joins TRBV11-2 to TRBJ2-1; 11 bases fit TRBD2. Germline V lookup: CDR1 SGHAT, CDR2 FQNNGV. Losses at the gene ends were 5 bases for V and 9 bases for J; bases not matched to a gene: 6. The CDR3 spans 14 residues. CDR3: CASSIAGGRSEQFF. For the CDR3, the DNA is TGTGCCAGCAGCATAGCGGGAGGGCGAAGTGAGCAGTTCTTC.

As DNA, the CDR3 is TGTGCCAGCAGCTTGGAGAAGGGACAGGGGATGAGGAACACTGAAGCTTTCTTT. Amino acids: CASSLEKGQGMRNTEAFF. The genes are TRBV5-4 and TRBJ1-1; 10 bases are shared with TRBD1. The length of the CDR3 is 18 residues. CDR1 is SGHNT and CDR2 is YYREEE in the germline V gene (reference sequence). J gave up 1 base and V 0 bases, and 9 bases lay outside the gene matches.

The chain combines TRBV5-1 with TRBJ1-1; TRBD1 agrees at 9 bases. The CDR3 loop spans 15 amino acids. Trimming cost V 0 bases and J 6 bases; bases outside gene matches: 6. Germline values: CDR1 SGHRS, CDR2 YFSETQ. The CDR3 protein is CASSLEGQGTSEAFF. DNA for the CDR3: TGCGCCAGCAGCTTGGAAGGACAGGGGACCTCTGAAGCTTTCTTT.

V gene TRBV14 combines with J gene TRBJ2-1; 10 bases agree with TRBD2. Germline V gives CDR1 SGHDN, CDR2 FVKESK. The V and J ends lost 3 bases and 6 bases, in that order; junction bases with no gene match: 8. The CDR3 has 16 amino acids. For the CDR3, the DNA is TGTGCCAGCAGCCAGGGGTTACTAGCGGGACGCAATGAGCAGTTCTTC. Protein sequence: CASSQGLLAGRNEQFF.

This chain links TRBV5-4 with TRBJ2-5; D is possibly TRBD2 (5 bases). The CDR3 is made up of 14 amino acids. Germline loops: CDR1 SGHNT, CDR2 YYREEE (reference sequence). V lost 5 bases to trimming and J lost 3 bases, with 14 bases between them. The CDR3 DNA sequence: TGTGCCAGCAGGACTGGGCGGACTGAAGAGACCCAGTACTTC. Its translation is CASRTGRTEETQYF.

CDR3 amino acids: CASSPRDFSYNEQFF. CDR3 DNA sequence: TGTGCCAGCAGTCCTAGGGACTTCTCCTACAATGAGCAGTTCTTC. V and J are TRBV6-4 and TRBJ2-1; tentative D call: TRBD2 (6 bases). The CDR3 loop spans 15 amino acids. The V gene's germline CDR1 is MRHNA and CDR2 SNTAGT. V lost 5 bases, J lost 0 bases, and 11 bases lay in between.

V gene TRBV6-1 combines with J gene TRBJ1-1; the D gene is possibly TRBD1 (6 bases). With 0 bases removed from V and 1 base from J, the gap between germline ends came to 9 bases. The CDR3 is 15 amino acids. Germline V CDR1 and CDR2: MNHNS, SASEGT. CDR3 nucleotides: TGTGCCAGCAGTGAAGCTTTGGGACAGAACACTGAAGCTTTCTTT. This codes for CASSEALGQNTEAFF.

CDR3 sequence (DNA): TGCGCCAGCAGCTTATCACTCCGGGACAGAAAAACTAACTATGGCTACACCTTC. Its protein is CASSLSLRDRKTNYGYTF. The V call is TRBV5-1, the J call TRBJ1-2, with 7 bases fitting TRBD1. This CDR3 has 18 amino acids. Germline values: CDR1 SGHRS, CDR2 YFSETQ. The V segment lost 2 bases and the J segment 0 bases; nucleotides outside the gene matches: 13.